This T cell receptor beta chain was captured by sequencing in a study of T-cell memory formation after mild COVID-19. TCRdb processed the 5' RACE reads anew with MiXCR; each CDR3 protein has one entry. Altogether 250,000 or so distinct CDR3 sequences are present, 8% to 9.5% being singletons, with the ten largest covering around a fifth. CDR1 and CDR2 from the germline V gene are SGHTA and FQGNSA. CDR3 length: 13 residues. This clonotype was seen repeatedly, ten times or more. Its antigen is not identified. Mismatch with germline at one junction end may stem from a read error. General study results and limits: Contracting CD4+ clones were located mainly in CM and EM, and CD8+ clones in EMRA. SARS-CoV-2 specificity of second-wave clones peaking day 37 was unconfirmed.

The sequencing input was PBMCs or a T cell subset sorted from them (not recorded which). This receptor was identified in a man younger than 35 who had mild COVID-19 (a few samples of this study predate the infection). Cell type and time point are not known. The chain joins TRBV7-2 to TRBJ2-5, with a possible D match to TRBD2 (6 bases). The CDR3 region has the DNA TGTGCCAGCAGCTACGGGACTGTAGAGGCCCAGTACTTC. Encoded protein: CASSYGTVEAQYF.